This TCR beta chain was observed in a study of molecular identifiers for immune sequencing clone quantification. This clonotype occurred many times. The antigen is undetermined. The CDR3 covers 19 residues. V lost 4 bases and J lost 4; bases outside the gene matches: 13. Germline loops: CDR1 MGHRA, CDR2 YSYEKL. Study results and caveats: For effector cells, clones above 20 RNA copies held over 98% of molecules; for naive cells, under 1%.

TCRdb re-called the PCR reads through MiXCR, storing one row per CDR3 protein. This table has tens of thousands of distinct CDR3 sequences, around 17% appearing once. This chain uses TRBV4-1 with TRBJ2-5; 15 positions match TRBD2. This TCR was recovered from a human donor in good health. Some libraries in this study had Jurkat cell RNA spiked in. Source material: naive CD8+ T cells from blood, with Jurkat cell RNA spiked in. Subset specified: FACS-sorted CD8+CD4-CCR7+CD45RA+ naive T cells. CDR3 in amino acids: CASSPGPGLAGGRGETQYF. The CDR3 DNA sequence: TGCGCCAGCAGCCCAGGCCCGGGACTAGCGGGAGGCAGGGGAGAGACCCAGTACTTC.